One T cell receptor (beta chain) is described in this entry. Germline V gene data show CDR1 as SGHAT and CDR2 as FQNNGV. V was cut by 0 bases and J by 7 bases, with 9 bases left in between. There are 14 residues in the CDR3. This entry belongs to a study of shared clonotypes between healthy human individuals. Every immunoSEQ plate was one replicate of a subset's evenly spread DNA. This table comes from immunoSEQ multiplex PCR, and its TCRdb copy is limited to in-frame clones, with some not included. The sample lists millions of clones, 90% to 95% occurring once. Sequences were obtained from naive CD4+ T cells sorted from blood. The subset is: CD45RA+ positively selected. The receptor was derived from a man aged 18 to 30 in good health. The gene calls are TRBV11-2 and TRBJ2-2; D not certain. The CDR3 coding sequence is TGTGCCAGCAGCTTAGAGTCCAGAGGCGGGGAGCTGTTTTTT. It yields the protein CASSLESRGGELFF. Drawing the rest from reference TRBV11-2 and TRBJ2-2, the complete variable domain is EAGVAQSPRYKIIEKRQSVAFWCNPISGHATLYWYQQILGQGPKLLIQFQNNGVVDDSQLPKDRFSAERLKGVDSTLKIQPAKLEDSAVYLCASSLESRGGELFFGEGSRLTVL.